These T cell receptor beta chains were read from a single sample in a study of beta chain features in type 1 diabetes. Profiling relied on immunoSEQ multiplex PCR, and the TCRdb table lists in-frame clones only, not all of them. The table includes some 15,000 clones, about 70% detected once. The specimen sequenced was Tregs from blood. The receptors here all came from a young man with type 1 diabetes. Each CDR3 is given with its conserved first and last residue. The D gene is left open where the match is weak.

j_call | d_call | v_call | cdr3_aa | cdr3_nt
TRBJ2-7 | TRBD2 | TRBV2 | CASTRTSVSYEQYF | TGTGCCAGCACACGGACTAGCGTATCCTACGAGCAGTACTTC
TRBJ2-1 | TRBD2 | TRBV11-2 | CASSPLAGTYNEQFF | TGTGCCAGCAGCCCATTAGCGGGAACCTACAATGAGCAGTTCTTC
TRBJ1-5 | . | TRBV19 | CASSIQADSNQPQHF | TGTGCCAGTAGTATACAGGCAGATAGCAATCAGCCCCAGCATTTT
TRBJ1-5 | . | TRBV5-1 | CASSPDSPDQPQHF | TGCGCCAGCAGCCCAGACAGCCCTGATCAGCCCCAGCATTTT
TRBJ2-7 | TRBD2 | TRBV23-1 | CASSQPGGAGMTYEQYF | TGCGCCAGCAGTCAACCGGGAGGGGCAGGAATGACCTACGAGCAGTACTTC
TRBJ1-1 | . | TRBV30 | CAWTVANTEAFF | TGTGCCTGGACAGTCGCGAACACTGAAGCTTTCTTT
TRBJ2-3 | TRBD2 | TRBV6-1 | CASGGRAGGSDTQYF | TGTGCCAGCGGCGGGCGCGCGGGAGGGTCAGATACGCAGTATTTT
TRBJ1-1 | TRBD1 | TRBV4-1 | CASSFPGDRGGTEAFF | TGCGCCAGCAGCTTTCCAGGCGACAGGGGAGGGACTGAAGCTTTCTTT
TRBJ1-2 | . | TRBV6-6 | CASTYAGFNYGYTF | TGTGCCAGCACTTACGCGGGATTTAACTATGGCTACACCTTC
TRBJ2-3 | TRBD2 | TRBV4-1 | CASSQGLAGFTDTQYF | TGCGCCAGCAGCCAAGGACTAGCGGGATTCACAGATACGCAGTATTTT